The 13 T cell receptor beta chains below all came from one sample that was sequenced in a study of graft-versus-host responses after intestinal transplantation. The repertoire was sequenced with immunoSEQ multiplex PCR; TCRdb's copy has only in-frame clones and lacks some. The sample contains 30,000 to 40,000 clones, roughly four fifths of which appear only once. The input for sequencing was PBMCs, taken 1070 days after transplant. These receptors came from a human patient who received an intestinal transplant, so some T cells may come from the graft donor.

The CDR3 is CASNKRWPNYNEQFF. CDR3 sequence (DNA): TGTGCCAGCAATAAAAGATGGCCAAACTACAATGAGCAGTTCTTC. The J gene is TRBJ2-1, the V gene TRBV27; D gene ambiguous. Trimming removed 7 bases at V and 3 bases at J, with 16 bases between. Germline-derived CDR1 and CDR2 are MNHEY and SMNVEV (reference sequence). This CDR3 has 15 amino acids.

In DNA, the CDR3 is TGTGCCAGCAGCGTTGGGGGGGTTAACACCGGGGAGCTGTTTTTT. This encodes CASSVGGVNTGELFF. The V gene is TRBV9, the J gene TRBJ2-2, with 7 bases that match TRBD2. Unmatched junction bases numbered 3, after V lost 2 bases and J lost 2 bases. Germline CDR1 and CDR2: SGDLS and YYNGEE. This CDR3 contains 15 residues. Full variable domain (rest looked up from reference TRBV9 and TRBJ2-2): DSGVTQTPKHLITATGQRVTLRCSPRSGDLSVYWYQQSLDQGLQFLIQYYNGEERAKGNILERFSAQQFPDLHSELNLSSLELGDSALYFCASSVGGVNTGELFFGEGSRLTVL.

Worth noting for this clone: Within the sample, other DNA sequences also encode this same CDR3. The V gene is TRBV28, the J gene TRBJ2-3; D gene uncertain. Germline V CDR1 and CDR2: MDHEN, SYDVKM. The CDR3 extends over 11 amino acids. The ends were cut back, 2 bases at V and 6 bases at J, with 3 bases in the middle. The CDR3 spells CASSLGDTQYF. CDR3 DNA sequence: TGTGCCAGCAGTTTAGGGGATACGCAGTATTTT.

The chain couples TRBV5-6 to TRBJ2-5; 8 bases agree with TRBD1. The CDR3 length is 15 residues. CDR1 is SGHDT, CDR2 YYEEEE, per germline. Losses at the gene ends were 1 base for V and 4 bases for J; bases not matched to a gene: 6. The chain's CDR3 is CASSLSRGRGETQYF. In nucleotides, the CDR3 is TGTGCCAGCAGCTTGAGCAGGGGGCGAGGAGAGACCCAGTACTTC.

The chain has TRBV29-1 and TRBJ1-2, with TRBD1 matching over 7 bases. The V gene end was trimmed by 7 bases and the J gene end by 4 bases; junction bases not matched to a gene: 3. This CDR3 is 11 amino acids long. CDR1 and CDR2 from the germline V gene are SQVTM and ANQGSEA. CDR3 loop: CSGQGPYGYTF. Written as DNA, the CDR3 is TGCAGCGGACAGGGCCCCTATGGCTACACCTTC.

The sample holds one count of this clone. The chain joins TRBV6-5 to TRBJ1-1; weak D call: TRBD1 (6 bases). Germline V gene lookup returns CDR1 MNHEY and CDR2 SVGAGI. The CDR3 spans 14 residues. Between the trimmed V and J ends, which lost 7 bases and 1 base, there was a span of 13 bases. This chain's CDR3 is CASKGGVSNTEAFF. CDR3 coding DNA: TGTGCCAGCAAAGGGGGGGTTTCGAACACTGAAGCTTTCTTT.

V usage is TRBV7-2 and J usage is TRBJ2-7; 9 bases line up with TRBD2. Losses at the gene ends were 5 bases for V and 6 bases for J; bases not matched to a gene: 14. This CDR3 region has 16 residues. The germline V gene has CDR1 SGHTA and CDR2 FQGNSA. In nucleotides, the CDR3 is TGTGCCAGCAGCAGAGAGACTATAGCGGGAGCGACCGAGCAGTACTTC. It specifies CASSRETIAGATEQYF.

The rearrangement joins TRBV9 to TRBJ2-3; D might be TRBD1 (6 bases). With 0 bases removed from V and 3 bases from J, the gap between germline ends came to 11 bases. This CDR3 comprises 15 residues. Germline V gene lookup returns CDR1 SGDLS and CDR2 YYNGEE. The CDR3 spells CASSVEGRGTDTQYF. CDR3 DNA: TGTGCCAGCAGCGTAGAAGGCAGGGGAACAGATACGCAGTATTTT.

This chain uses TRBV15 with TRBJ2-3; 7 nucleotides align to TRBD1. The junction had 12 bases not matched to a gene; V was cut back by 5 bases and J by 4 bases. The germline CDR1 and CDR2 sequences are LNHNV and YYDKDF (reference sequence). CDR3 length: 16 residues. CDR3 nucleotide sequence: TGTGCCACCAGCGACCAGACAGGGAACGGCGCAGATACGCAGTATTTT. It translates to CATSDQTGNGADTQYF.

By sample fraction, this clone is medium-sized. The chain combines TRBV28 with TRBJ1-3; 7 bases match TRBD1. The germline gives CDR1 MDHEN, CDR2 SYDVKM. Unmatched junction bases numbered 7, after V lost 5 bases and J lost 9 bases. The CDR3 has 13 amino acids. CDR3 region: CASSPRQGPTIYF. The DNA for the CDR3 is TGTGCCAGCAGTCCCAGACAGGGACCCACCATATATTTT.

V gene TRBV19 combines with J gene TRBJ2-2; TRBD1 aligns across 8 bases. This CDR3 region has 18 residues. CDR1 and CDR2 (germline): LNHDA, SQIVND (reference sequence). V shed 3 bases, J shed 2 bases, and the junction held 11 bases outside the gene matches. In DNA, the CDR3 is TGTGCCAGTAGTATGACCGGGACAGGCCGAATTAACACCGGGGAGCTGTTTTTT. This codes for CASSMTGTGRINTGELFF. The full variable domain, its missing parts supplied by reference TRBV19 and TRBJ2-2, is DGGITQSPKYLFRKEGQNVTLSCEQNLNHDAMYWYRQDPGQGLRLIYYSQIVNDFQKGDIAEGYSVSREKKESFPLTVTSAQKNPTAFYLCASSMTGTGRINTGELFFGEGSRLTVL.

V usage is TRBV9 and J usage is TRBJ2-5; D is possibly TRBD2 (6 bases). Trimming left V 4 bases short and J 3 bases short, with 22 bases between. This CDR3 contains 17 residues. CDR1 and CDR2 (germline): SGDLS, YYNGEE. This chain's CDR3 is CASSTGPRLETKETQYF. The CDR3 DNA is TGTGCCAGCAGCACGGGTCCGAGACTAGAAACAAAAGAGACCCAGTACTTC.

The V call is TRBV28, the J call TRBJ2-7, with D perhaps matching TRBD1 (6 bases). Germline values: CDR1 MDHEN, CDR2 SYDVKM. V lost 4 bases and J 1 base, leaving 11 bases between the germline ends. The CDR3 totals 14 residues. The CDR3 loop is CASSSDRQSYEQYF. The CDR3 bases are TGTGCCAGCAGTTCGGACAGACAATCCTACGAGCAGTACTTC.